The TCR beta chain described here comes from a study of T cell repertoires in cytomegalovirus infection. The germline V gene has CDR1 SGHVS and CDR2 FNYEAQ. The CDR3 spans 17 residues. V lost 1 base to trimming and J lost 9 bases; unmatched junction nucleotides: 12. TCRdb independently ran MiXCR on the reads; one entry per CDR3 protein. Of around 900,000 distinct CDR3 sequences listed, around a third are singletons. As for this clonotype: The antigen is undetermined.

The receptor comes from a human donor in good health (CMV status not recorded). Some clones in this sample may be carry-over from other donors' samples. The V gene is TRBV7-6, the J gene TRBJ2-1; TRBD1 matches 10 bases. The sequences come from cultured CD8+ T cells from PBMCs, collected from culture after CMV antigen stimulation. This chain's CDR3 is CASSLVPGTGEFSEQFF. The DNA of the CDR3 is TGTGCCAGCAGCTTAGTACCCGGGACAGGGGAGTTCAGTGAGCAGTTCTTC.